A selection of T cell receptor beta chains follows, all from one sample in a study of identical twins. TCRdb itself ran the 5' RACE reads through MiXCR, one entry per CDR3 protein. The sample shows 500,000 to 550,000 distinct CDR3 sequences, about 20% of them seen only once. A further study also used this sample, focusing on yellow fever vaccine responses in identical twins.

Specimen: CD4+ T cells sorted from blood. All receptors derive from a woman aged 18-29 years in good health. Each CDR3 is given with its conserved first and last residue. D genes are given only for firm matches. Expanded clones are given a class, and other clones once, few, many or no size at all.

clone size	V gene	D gene	J gene	CDR3 protein	CDR3 DNA
.	TRBV12-3/TRBV12-4	TRBD1	TRBJ1-5	CASSLEGDYFRGLGDQPQHF	TGTGCCAGCAGCCTCGAGGGCGACTACTTCAGGGGGCTGGGGGATCAGCCCCAGCATTTT
.	TRBV7-8	.	TRBJ2-7	CASSRARDRTYEQYF	TGTGCCAGCAGCCGAGCCCGGGACCGAACCTACGAGCAGTACTTC
few	TRBV10-1	.	TRBJ2-5	CASSESGPGETQYF	TGCGCCAGCAGTGAGAGCGGGCCCGGGGAGACCCAGTACTTC
few	TRBV6-5	TRBD1	TRBJ1-2	CASRSRTGSYGYTF	TGTGCCAGCAGGTCTCGGACAGGATCCTATGGCTACACCTTC
.	TRBV10-3	.	TRBJ1-5	CAISDGGNDQPQHF	TGTGCCATCAGTGATGGCGGCAATGATCAGCCCCAGCATTTT
.	TRBV2	TRBD2	TRBJ2-1	CASSGVRTSGSHEQFF	TGTGCCAGCAGTGGGGTTCGGACTAGCGGGAGTCATGAGCAGTTCTTC
.	TRBV10-3	.	TRBJ2-1	CAICSGGSICIF	TGTGCCATCTGCAGTGGGGGGAGTATTTGTATCTTC
few	TRBV7-9	TRBD2	TRBJ2-7	CASSALQRERYF	TGTGCCAGCAGCGCACTTCAGCGGGAGAGGTACTTC
many	TRBV5-1	TRBD2	TRBJ2-1	CASSLDSGTYNEQFF	TGCGCCAGCAGCTTGGATAGCGGGACTTACAATGAGCAGTTCTTC
.	TRBV15	.	TRBJ2-1	CATSRDPSSLYNEQFF	TGTGCCACCAGCAGAGACCCTAGTTCCCTATACAATGAGCAGTTCTTC
few	TRBV24-1	.	TRBJ2-2	CATSDLDWFSTGELFF	TGTGCCACCAGTGACCTGGACTGGTTCTCCACCGGGGAGCTGTTTTTT
.	TRBV28	.	TRBJ2-4	CASTRTGRYIIAKNIQYF	TGTGCCAGCACCCGGACGGGGAGATATATTATAGCCAAAAACATTCAGTACTTC
.	TRBV19	.	TRBJ1-5	CASSIPGEPQHF	TGTGCCAGTAGTATTCCAGGGGAGCCCCAGCATTTT
once	TRBV5-1	.	TRBJ1-4	CASSKLGNGEKLFF	TGCGCCAGCAGTAAATTGGGGAACGGGGAAAAACTGTTTTTT
.	TRBV10-3	TRBD2	TRBJ2-5	CAISESSGSETQYF	TGTGCCATCAGTGAGTCTAGCGGGAGTGAGACCCAGTACTTC
few	TRBV5-1	.	TRBJ1-1	CASSLTRQDLGAEAFF	TGCGCCAGCAGCTTGACGAGACAGGATCTAGGGGCTGAAGCTTTCTTT
many	TRBV5-1	TRBD2	TRBJ2-1	CASSRSGRDNNEQFF	TGCGCCAGCAGCCGAAGCGGGAGAGACAACAATGAGCAGTTCTTC
few	TRBV15	TRBD2	TRBJ2-1	CATSRSRLANEQFF	TGTGCCACCAGCAGAAGTAGACTAGCCAATGAGCAGTTCTTC